The clone carrying this T cell receptor beta chain is medium-sized (0.01 to 0.1%) by share. Its antigen is still unknown. The sample originates from a study of metastatic and nonmetastatic thyroid tumors. Broader study findings: Benign nodules reportedly had significantly lower TCR beta diversity than malignant thyroid tumors in blood and tumor.

Among the patients, none had received any treatment before thyroid surgery. Trimming left V 0 bases short and J 1 base short, with 11 bases between. Germline V gives CDR1 SGHTA, CDR2 FQGNSA. This CDR3 has 16 residues. As originally analysed: CDR3 differences across clinicopathological groups were used to build a distant-metastasis classifier for papillary thyroid cancer. TCRdb re-called clones from the PCR reads using MiXCR. The V and J calls reflect TCRdb's pipeline rather than the authors' work. The sample carries over 6,500 clones, roughly 34% recorded once. Material for sequencing was adjacent normal tissue. V and J are TRBV7-2 and TRBJ2-3; D gene uncertain. The TCR comes from a female donor with papillary thyroid cancer or a benign thyroid nodule (not recorded which). Some clones in this sample may be carry-over from other donors' samples. CDR3 in DNA: TGTGCCAGCAGCTTAGCTCTCGTGTTAGGCACAGATACGCAGTATTTT. Residues: CASSLALVLGTDTQYF.